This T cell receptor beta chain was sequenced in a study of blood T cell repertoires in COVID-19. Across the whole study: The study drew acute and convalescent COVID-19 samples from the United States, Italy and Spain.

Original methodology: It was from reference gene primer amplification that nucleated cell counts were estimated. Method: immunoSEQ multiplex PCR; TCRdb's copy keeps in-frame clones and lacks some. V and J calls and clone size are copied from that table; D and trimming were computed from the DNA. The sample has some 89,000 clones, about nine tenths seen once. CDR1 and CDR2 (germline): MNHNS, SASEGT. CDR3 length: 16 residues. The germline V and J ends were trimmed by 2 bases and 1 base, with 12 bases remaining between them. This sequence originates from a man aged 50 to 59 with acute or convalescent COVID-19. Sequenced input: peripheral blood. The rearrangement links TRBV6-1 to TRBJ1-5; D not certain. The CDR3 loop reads CASSEKEYRSNQPQHF. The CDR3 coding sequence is TGTGCCAGCAGTGAAAAAGAGTACAGAAGCAATCAGCCCCAGCATTTT.